This TCR beta chain was profiled in a study of cytomegalovirus exposure and HLA in healthy donors. Germline lookup yields CDR1 LNHNV and CDR2 YYDKDF (reference sequence). The V gene lost 0 bases and the J gene lost 1 base, with 8 bases spanning the gap. The CDR3 is 15 residues long. General study findings and limits: Roughly uniform depth of sequencing across donors was assumed in presence/absence analyses.

This clone was recorded once. Its antigen remains unidentified. With 60 Vbeta and 13 Jbeta primers, the PCR was carried out. Only in-frame clones appear in the TCRdb table, and some are missing; sequencing was by immunoSEQ multiplex PCR. Here the sample spans 130,000 or so clones, around 75% being singletons. The clonotype originates from a man aged 25-45 years in good health and CMV-seronegative. This chain connects TRBV15 to TRBJ2-3; D remains unclear. The specimen sequenced was PBMCs. CDR3 amino acids: CATSRDPRGTDTQYF. The CDR3 coding sequence is TGTGCCACCAGCAGAGATCCCCGCGGCACAGATACGCAGTATTTT.